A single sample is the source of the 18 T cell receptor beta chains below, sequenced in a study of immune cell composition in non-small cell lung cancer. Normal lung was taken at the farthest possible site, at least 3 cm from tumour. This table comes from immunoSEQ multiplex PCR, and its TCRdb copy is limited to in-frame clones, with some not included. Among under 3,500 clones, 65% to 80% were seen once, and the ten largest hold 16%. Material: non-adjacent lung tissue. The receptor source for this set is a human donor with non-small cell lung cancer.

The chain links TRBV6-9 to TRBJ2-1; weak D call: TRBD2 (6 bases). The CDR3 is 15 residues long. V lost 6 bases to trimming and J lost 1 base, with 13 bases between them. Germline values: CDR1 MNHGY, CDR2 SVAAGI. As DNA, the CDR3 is TGTGCCAGCAGCCTCGAAGGAGGGTCCTACAATGAGCAGTTCTTC. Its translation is CASSLEGGSYNEQFF.

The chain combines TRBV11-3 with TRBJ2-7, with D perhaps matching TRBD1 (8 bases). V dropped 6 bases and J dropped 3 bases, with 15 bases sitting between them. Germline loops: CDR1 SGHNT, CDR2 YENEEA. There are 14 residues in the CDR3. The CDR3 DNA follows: TGTGCCAGCAGTACAGGGGGGGCGGGCTACGAGCAGTACTTC. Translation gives CASSTGGAGYEQYF.

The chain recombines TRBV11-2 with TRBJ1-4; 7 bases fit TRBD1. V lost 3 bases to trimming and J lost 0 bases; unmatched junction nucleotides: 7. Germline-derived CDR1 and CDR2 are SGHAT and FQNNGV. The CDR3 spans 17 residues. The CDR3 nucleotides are TGTGCCAGCAGCTTGTTACAGGGGTCTGCAACTAATGAAAAACTGTTTTTT. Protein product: CASSLLQGSATNEKLFF.

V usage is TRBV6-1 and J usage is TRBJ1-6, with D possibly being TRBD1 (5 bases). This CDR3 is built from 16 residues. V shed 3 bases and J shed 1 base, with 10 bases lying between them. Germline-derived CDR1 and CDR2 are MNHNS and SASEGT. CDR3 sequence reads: CASSDTGGSYNSPLHF. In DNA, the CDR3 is TGTGCCAGCAGTGATACAGGAGGGTCCTATAATTCACCCCTCCACTTT.

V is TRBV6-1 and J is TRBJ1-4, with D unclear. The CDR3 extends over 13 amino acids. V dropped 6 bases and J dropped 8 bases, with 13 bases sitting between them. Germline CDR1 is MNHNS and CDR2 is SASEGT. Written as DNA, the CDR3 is TGTGCCAGCAGGGAATCGGGGAGGGAAAAACTGTTTTTT. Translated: CASRESGREKLFF.

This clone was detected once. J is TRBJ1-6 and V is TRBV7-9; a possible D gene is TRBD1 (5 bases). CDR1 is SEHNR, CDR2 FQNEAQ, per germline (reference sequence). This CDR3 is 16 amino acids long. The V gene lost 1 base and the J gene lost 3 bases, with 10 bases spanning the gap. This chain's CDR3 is CASSLGSGFYNSPLHF. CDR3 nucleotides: TGTGCCAGCAGCTTAGGTTCAGGGTTCTATAATTCACCCCTCCACTTT.

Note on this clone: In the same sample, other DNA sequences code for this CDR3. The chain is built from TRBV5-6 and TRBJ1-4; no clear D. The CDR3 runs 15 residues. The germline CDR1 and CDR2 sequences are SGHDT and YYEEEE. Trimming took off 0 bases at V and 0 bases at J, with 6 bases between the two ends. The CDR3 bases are TGTGCCAGCAGCTTGGGGGCCACAACTAATGAAAAACTGTTTTTT. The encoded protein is CASSLGATTNEKLFF.

The CDR3 region has the DNA TGCAGCGTTAACCCGGGACTAGCGGGGGGTCCGAGGGAGACCCAGTACTTC. Encoded protein: CSVNPGLAGGPRETQYF. The rearrangement links TRBV29-1 to TRBJ2-5, with 15 bases lining up with TRBD2. CDR3 size: 17 residues. Germline-derived CDR1 and CDR2 are SQVTM and ANQGSEA. Trimming removed 5 bases from V and 5 bases from J; junction bases left unmatched: 12.

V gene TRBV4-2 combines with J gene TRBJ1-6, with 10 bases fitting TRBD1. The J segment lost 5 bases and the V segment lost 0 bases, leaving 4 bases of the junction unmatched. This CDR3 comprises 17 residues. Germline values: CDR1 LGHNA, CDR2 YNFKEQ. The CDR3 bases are TGTGCCAGCAGCCAAGACGAGGGACAGGGGAATAATTCACCCCTCCACTTT. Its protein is CASSQDEGQGNNSPLHF.

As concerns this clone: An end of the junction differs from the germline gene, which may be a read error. The CDR3 sequence: CASSLERTEAFF. As DNA, the CDR3 is TGTGCCAGTAGTTTAGAGCGCACTGAAGCTTTCTTT. The chain couples TRBV19 to TRBJ1-1, with unresolved D. Looked up from germline, CDR1 is LNHDA and CDR2 is SQIVND (reference sequence). The length of the CDR3 is 12 residues.

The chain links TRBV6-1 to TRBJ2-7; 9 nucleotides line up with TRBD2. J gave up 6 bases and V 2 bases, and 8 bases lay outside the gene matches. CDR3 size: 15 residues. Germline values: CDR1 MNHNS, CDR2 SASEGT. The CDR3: CASSEYRAGGGEQYF. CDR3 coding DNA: TGTGCCAGCAGTGAATATAGAGCGGGAGGCGGCGAGCAGTACTTC.

CDR3 residues: CASSLSGMGTDTQYF. CDR3 bases: TGTGCCAGCAGCCTGAGCGGGATGGGGACAGATACGCAGTATTTT. V and J are TRBV7-1 and TRBJ2-3; 7 bases map to TRBD2. TRBV7-1 is flagged as an ORF with uncertain function. Trimming took 5 bases from V and 3 from J; bases not matched to a gene: 8. The CDR3 has 15 amino acids.

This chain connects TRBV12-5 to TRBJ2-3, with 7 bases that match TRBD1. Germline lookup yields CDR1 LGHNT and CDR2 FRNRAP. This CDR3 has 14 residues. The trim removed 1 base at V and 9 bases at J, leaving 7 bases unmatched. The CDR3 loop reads CASGLGNRGDTQYF. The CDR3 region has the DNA TGTGCTAGTGGTTTGGGCAACAGGGGAGACACGCAGTATTTT.

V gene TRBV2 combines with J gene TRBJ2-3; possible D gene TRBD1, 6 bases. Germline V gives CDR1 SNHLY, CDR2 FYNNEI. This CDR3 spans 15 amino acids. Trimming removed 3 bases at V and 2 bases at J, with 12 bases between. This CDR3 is CASSEGALPTDTQYF. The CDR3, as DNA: TGTGCCAGCAGTGAGGGGGCTCTTCCCACAGATACGCAGTATTTT. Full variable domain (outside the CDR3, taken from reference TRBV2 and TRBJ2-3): EPEVTQTPSHQVTQMGQEVILRCVPISNHLYFYWYRQILGQKVEFLVSFYNNEISEKSEIFDDQFSVERPDGSNFTLKIRSTKLEDSAMYFCASSEGALPTDTQYFGPGTRLTVL.

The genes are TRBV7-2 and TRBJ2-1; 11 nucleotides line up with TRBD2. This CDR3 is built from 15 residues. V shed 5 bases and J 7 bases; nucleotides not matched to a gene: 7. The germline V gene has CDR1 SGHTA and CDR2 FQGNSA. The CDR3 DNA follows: TGTGCCAGCAGCCTCACTAGCGGGAGAGGTAATGAGCAGTTCTTC. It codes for CASSLTSGRGNEQFF.

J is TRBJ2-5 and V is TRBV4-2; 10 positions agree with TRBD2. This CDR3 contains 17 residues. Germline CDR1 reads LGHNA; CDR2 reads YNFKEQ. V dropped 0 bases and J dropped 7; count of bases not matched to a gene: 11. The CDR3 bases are TGTGCCAGCAGCCAAGATCCCAGCGGGGGGGCCGGCAGGACCCAGTACTTC. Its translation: CASSQDPSGGAGRTQYF.

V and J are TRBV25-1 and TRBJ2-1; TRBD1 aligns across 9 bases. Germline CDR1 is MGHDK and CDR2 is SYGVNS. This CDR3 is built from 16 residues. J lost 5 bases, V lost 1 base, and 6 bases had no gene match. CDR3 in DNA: TGTGCCAGCAGTGAATCGGGGACAGGGACTAACAATGAGCAGTTCTTC. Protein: CASSESGTGTNNEQFF.

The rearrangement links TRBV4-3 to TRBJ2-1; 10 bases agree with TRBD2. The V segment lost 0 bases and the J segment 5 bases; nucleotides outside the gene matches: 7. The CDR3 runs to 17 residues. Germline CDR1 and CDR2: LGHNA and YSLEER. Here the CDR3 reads CASSQEIAGGLNNEQFF. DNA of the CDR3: TGCGCCAGCAGCCAAGAGATAGCGGGAGGCCTCAACAATGAGCAGTTCTTC.